The rows below give T cell receptor beta chains drawn from one sample of a study of shared clonotypes between healthy human individuals. The table came from immunoSEQ multiplex PCR; TCRdb's copy has only in-frame clones and leaves some out. The top ten hold roughly 1% of the sample, which has roughly 2,000,000 clones, about 95% seen once. The sequenced sample was naive CD8+ T cells sorted from blood. These receptors were obtained from a young man in good health. Each CDR3 is given with its conserved first and last residue. Fields, in order: clone size, J gene, V gene, D gene, CDR3 DNA, CDR3 protein. D genes are given only for firm matches. The listing skips clone size in some rows; elsewhere it reads once, few, many or a size class.

>-|TRBJ2-5|TRBV4-3|-
TGCGCCAGCAGCCAAGATTGGCGAGACTCCCAAGAGACCCAGTACTTC
CASSQDWRDSQETQYF
>-|TRBJ2-3|TRBV7-9|-
TGTGCCGGGGCGGAAGGAGGGGCGAGCACAGATACGCAGTATTTT
CAGAEGGASTDTQYF
>-|TRBJ1-1|TRBV2|-
TGTGCCAGCAGTGTTGGGACTGAAGCTTTCTTT
CASSVGTEAFF
>-|TRBJ2-1|TRBV10-2|TRBD2
TGCGCCAGCAGCGGGACTAGCGGGATAGGGAATGAGCAGTTCTTC
CASSGTSGIGNEQFF
>-|TRBJ2-7|TRBV6-1|TRBD1
TGTGCCAGCAGACTACAGGGGTGGTCCCTTTACGAGCAGTACTTC
CASRLQGWSLYEQYF
>few|TRBJ1-2|TRBV5-8|-
TGTGCCAGCAGCGGGGGACTACATGGCTACACCTTC
CASSGGLHGYTF
>-|TRBJ2-1|TRBV14|-
TGTGCCAGCAGCTTACACGGCTCTTACAATGAGCAGTTCTTC
CASSLHGSYNEQFF
>-|TRBJ2-3|TRBV2|-
TGTGCCAGCAGTGAACTGGATAGGGGGGGAGATACGCAGTATTTT
CASSELDRGGDTQYF
>-|TRBJ2-7|TRBV4-2|-
TGTGCCAGCAGCCAAGATTTAGACGTTGGCAGAGGCGAGCAGTACTTC
CASSQDLDVGRGEQYF
>-|TRBJ2-4|TRBV7-9|-
TGTGCCAGCAGCCCTCGGCCGGGGTCGGGTACCAAAAACATTCAGTACTTC
CASSPRPGSGTKNIQYF
>-|TRBJ2-1|TRBV6-6|-
TGTGCCAGCACCCTCCGAGACTCATCTTACAATGAGCAGTTCTTC
CASTLRDSSYNEQFF
>-|TRBJ1-2|TRBV13|-
TGTGCCAGCAGCGGAAGTGACAGTCCCAACTATGGCTACACCTTC
CASSGSDSPNYGYTF
>-|TRBJ2-1|TRBV4-3|-
TGCGCCAGCAGCCAAGATATCGGGCTGAGCTCCTACAATGAGCAGTTCTTC
CASSQDIGLSSYNEQFF
>-|TRBJ2-7|TRBV7-9|-
TGTGCCAGCAGCTACGACACCCTGATGGACGAGCAGTACTTC
CASSYDTLMDEQYF
>-|TRBJ2-3|TRBV4-1|-
TGCGCCAGCAGCCAGGCTACTTCGCCAGATACGCAGTATTTT
CASSQATSPDTQYF
>-|TRBJ1-1|TRBV18|-
TGTGCCAGCTCACCCGGGTCTGAAGCTTTCTTT
CASSPGSEAFF
>-|TRBJ1-1|TRBV27|-
TGTGCCAGCAGTTTATCCGCAGGATGGGGGACTGAAGCTTTCTTT
CASSLSAGWGTEAFF
>-|TRBJ1-2|TRBV7-9|-
TGTGCCAGCAGCTTAGGGGACACCACCCTTAACTATGGCTACACCTTC
CASSLGDTTLNYGYTF
>-|TRBJ2-7|TRBV4-1|-
TGCGCCAGCAGCCATCGCGGCGGCTCCTACGAGCAGTACTTC
CASSHRGGSYEQYF
>-|TRBJ2-7|TRBV29-1|-
TGCAGCGTTGAGTATAAGGACAGTGTCACCTACGAGCAGTACTTC
CSVEYKDSVTYEQYF
>-|TRBJ2-5|TRBV7-9|-
TGTGCCAGCAGCTCCCTAGACACGGCTTTCCAAGAGACCCAGTACTTC
CASSSLDTAFQETQYF
>-|TRBJ2-7|TRBV11-2|-
TGTGCCAGCAGCCGGGCGGTAGATTTCTTTACCTCCGAGCAGTACTTC
CASSRAVDFFTSEQYF
>-|TRBJ2-4|TRBV5-5|-
TGTGCCAGCGTATCGCCATTCATCGAAAACATTCAGTACTTC
CASVSPFIENIQYF
>-|TRBJ1-1|TRBV13|TRBD1
TGTGCCAGCAGCTTAGGCCAGGGGGTGACTGAAGCTTTCTTT
CASSLGQGVTEAFF
>-|TRBJ2-7|TRBV9|-
TGTGCCAGCAGCGTATTTTTAGGGGCGGAGGAGCAGTACTTC
CASSVFLGAEEQYF
>-|TRBJ2-3|TRBV28|-
TGTGCCAGCAGTTTAGATGGGGGCCCCATTACGCAGTATTTT
CASSLDGGPITQYF
>-|TRBJ1-4|TRBV6-5|-
TGTGCCAGCAGTCTCGGGCCCGAAGGCGCTGAAAAACTGTTTTTT
CASSLGPEGAEKLFF
>once|TRBJ2-7|TRBV7-9|TRBD2
TGTGCCAGCAGCTTGGGACTAGCGGGAGGGCGGTTCGGGAACGAGCAGTACTTC
CASSLGLAGGRFGNEQYF
>-|TRBJ2-7|TRBV12-5|-
TGTGCTAGTGGTCCGGGACCGCCGAACTACGAGCAGTACTTC
CASGPGPPNYEQYF
>-|TRBJ1-2|TRBV6-4|-
TGTGCCAGCAGTGACTCGCCAGGGCCTCCCTATGGCTACACCTTC
CASSDSPGPPYGYTF
>-|TRBJ2-2|TRBV6-5|-
TGTGCCAGCAGTTACTACAGGTTGAACACCGGGGAGCTGTTTTTT
CASSYYRLNTGELFF
>-|TRBJ2-7|TRBV27|-
TGTGCCAGCAGTTTATCTCCCGGGACATTGACTTACGAGCAGTACTTC
CASSLSPGTLTYEQYF
>-|TRBJ1-2|TRBV12-5|TRBD1
TGTGCTAGTGGCCTATCAGGGGGCGCGAACTATGGCTACACCTTC
CASGLSGGANYGYTF
>-|TRBJ2-7|TRBV5-4|-
TGTGCCAGCAGCTTGGGGGTAGCGTCCTACGAGCAGTACTTC
CASSLGVASYEQYF
>-|TRBJ2-7|TRBV4-3|TRBD2
TGCGCCAGCAGCTCCGGACTAGCGGGAGAAGACTACGAGCAGTACTTC
CASSSGLAGEDYEQYF
>once|TRBJ2-7|TRBV5-1|TRBD2
TGCGCCAGCAGCTTGGGAATCGTCGGGGGGATTACCTACGAGCAGTACTTC
CASSLGIVGGITYEQYF
>-|TRBJ2-7|TRBV9|-
TGTGCCAGCAGCGCCGGGCGGGTGGGGGACTACGAGCAGTACTTC
CASSAGRVGDYEQYF
>once|TRBJ2-3|TRBV7-2|-
TGTGCCAGCAGCTCAACCTTTCCTGCGGATACGCAGTATTTT
CASSSTFPADTQYF
>-|TRBJ1-2|TRBV19|-
TGTGCCAGTAGTAACCCCCGGGAGAGGGGGGCGAGCGATGGCTACACCTTC
CASSNPRERGASDGYTF
>once|TRBJ2-7|TRBV7-9|-
TGTGCCAGCAGCCGGGACATCCCCTACGAGCAGTACTTC
CASSRDIPYEQYF
>-|TRBJ2-7|TRBV6-5|-
TGTGCCAGCAGTTACTCGACGGGTGAGAGACCCTACGAGCAGTACTTC
CASSYSTGERPYEQYF
>-|TRBJ2-3|TRBV27|TRBD2
TGTGCCAGCTTCAGCGGGACTAGCGGGAGATTAGGCACAGATACGCAGTATTTT
CASFSGTSGRLGTDTQYF
>-|TRBJ2-3|TRBV27|-
TGTGCCAGCACCCCAGGAACAGCCATCACAGATACGCAGTATTTT
CASTPGTAITDTQYF
>-|TRBJ2-1|TRBV4-1|TRBD2
TGCGCCAGCAGCCAAGAGAATAGCGGGGGGGCAAATGAGCAGTTCTTC
CASSQENSGGANEQFF
>-|TRBJ2-2|TRBV29-1|TRBD2
TGCAGTTCCGGGGGGTGGGACACCGGGGAGCTGTTTTTT
CSSGGWDTGELFF
>-|TRBJ2-1|TRBV14|-
TGTGCCAGCAGCCAACAGGGTATCTATGAGCAGTTCTTC
CASSQQGIYEQFF
>-|TRBJ2-5|TRBV5-1|-
TGCGCCAGCAGCTCCGGACAGAACCAAGAGACCCAGTACTTC
CASSSGQNQETQYF
>-|TRBJ2-7|TRBV7-9|-
TGTGCCAGCAGCTTAGGGTCTGGCAACTACGAGCAGTACTTC
CASSLGSGNYEQYF
>-|TRBJ1-2|TRBV27|TRBD1
TGTGCCAGCAGACCATCACTGACAGGGCACTATGGCTACACCTTC
CASRPSLTGHYGYTF
>-|TRBJ2-1|TRBV6-1|TRBD2
TGTGCCAGCAGTGAAAGGGGACTAGAGGCGGCATATGAGCAGTTCTTC
CASSERGLEAAYEQFF
>few|TRBJ2-7|TRBV2|-
TGTGCCAGCAGTGAATTCTACGAGCAGTACTTC
CASSEFYEQYF
>-|TRBJ2-5|TRBV4-1|-
TGCGCCAGCAGCCAAGAGCTGCCCTCCCAAGAGACCCAGTACTTC
CASSQELPSQETQYF
>-|TRBJ2-2|TRBV28|-
TGTGCCAGCAGCCCGGGCGAATACACCGGGGAGCTGTTTTTT
CASSPGEYTGELFF
>-|TRBJ2-1|TRBV7-2|TRBD2
TGTGCCAGCAGCTCCACAGAAGGACTAGTTTACAATGAGCAGTTCTTC
CASSSTEGLVYNEQFF
>-|TRBJ2-7|TRBV5-1|-
TGCGCCAGCAGCTTGGGCGGAACCTACGAGCAGTACTTC
CASSLGGTYEQYF
>-|TRBJ1-2|TRBV5-1|-
TGCGCCAGCAGCTTGGGAAACTATGGCTACACCTTC
CASSLGNYGYTF
>-|TRBJ2-5|TRBV9|TRBD2
TGTGCCAGCAGCTTTAGCGGGAGCGGGCAAGAGACCCAGTACTTC
CASSFSGSGQETQYF
>-|TRBJ2-7|TRBV27|-
TGTGCCAGCAGTCGTCCCGGCGGCAGGGAGGAGCACGAGCAGTACTTC
CASSRPGGREEHEQYF
>-|TRBJ2-7|TRBV6-5|-
TGTGCCAGCAGTTACTCGCAAGGTAGTAGCGTCTACGAGCAGTACTTC
CASSYSQGSSVYEQYF